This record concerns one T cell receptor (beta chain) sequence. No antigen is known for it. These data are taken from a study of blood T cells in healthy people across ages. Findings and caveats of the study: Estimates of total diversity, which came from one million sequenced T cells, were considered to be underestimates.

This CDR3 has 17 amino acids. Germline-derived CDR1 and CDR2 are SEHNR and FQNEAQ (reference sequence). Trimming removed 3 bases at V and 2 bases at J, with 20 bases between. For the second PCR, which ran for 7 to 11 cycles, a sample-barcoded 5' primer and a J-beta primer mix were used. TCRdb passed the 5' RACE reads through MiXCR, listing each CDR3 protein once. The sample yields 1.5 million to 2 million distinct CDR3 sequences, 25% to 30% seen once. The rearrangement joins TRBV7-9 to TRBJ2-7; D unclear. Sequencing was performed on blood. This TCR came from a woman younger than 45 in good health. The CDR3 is CASSFPVKRANTYEQYF. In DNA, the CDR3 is TGTGCCAGCAGCTTCCCAGTGAAACGGGCTAATACCTACGAGCAGTACTTC.